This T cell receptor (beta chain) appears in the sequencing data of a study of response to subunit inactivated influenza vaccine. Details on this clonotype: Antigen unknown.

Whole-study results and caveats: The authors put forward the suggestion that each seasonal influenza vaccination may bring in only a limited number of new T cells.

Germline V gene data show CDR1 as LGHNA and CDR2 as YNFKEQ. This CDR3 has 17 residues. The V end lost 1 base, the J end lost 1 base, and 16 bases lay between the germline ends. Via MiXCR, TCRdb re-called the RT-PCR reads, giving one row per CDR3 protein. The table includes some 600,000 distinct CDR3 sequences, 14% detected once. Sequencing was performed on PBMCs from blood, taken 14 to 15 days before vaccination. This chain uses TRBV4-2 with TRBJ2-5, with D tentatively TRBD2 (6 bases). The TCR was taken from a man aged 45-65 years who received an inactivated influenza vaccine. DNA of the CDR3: TGTGCCAGCAGCCAAGGGGCGCAGCGGGTATCCCAAGAGACCCAGTACTTC. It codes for CASSQGAQRVSQETQYF.